This T cell receptor (beta chain) was identified in a study of identical twins. MiXCR was run by TCRdb on the 5' RACE reads, yielding one entry per CDR3 protein. The sample includes roughly 250,000 distinct CDR3 sequences, approximately 7% of them seen just once. The germline CDR1 and CDR2 sequences are SEHNR and FQNEAQ (reference sequence). The trim removed 0 bases at V and 5 bases at J, leaving 8 bases unmatched. The CDR3 has 17 amino acids. These same data were also listed under a study on yellow fever vaccine responses in identical twins.

The V gene is TRBV7-9, the J gene TRBJ2-5; 11 nucleotides line up with TRBD1. The TCR originated in a woman aged 18-29 years in good health. The specimen was memory (CD45RO+) T cells sorted from blood. The CDR3 region has the DNA TGTGCCAGCAGCTTAGCGTGGACAGGGGGCGCGGCGGAGACCCAGTACTTC. This codes for CASSLAWTGGAAETQYF.